The rows below give T cell receptor beta chains drawn from one sample of a study of breast tumors, draining lymph nodes, adjacent tissues. TCRdb ran MiXCR on the multiplex PCR reads and lists one entry per CDR3 protein. The sample has about 140,000 distinct CDR3 sequences; about 31% are singletons. Sequenced input: axillary lymph node tissue. These receptors were obtained from a female donor with breast cancer. Some clones in this sample may be carry-over from other donors' samples. Each CDR3 is given without its conserved first and last residue. Clone size is not always given. Where it is, it says once, few, many or a class for expanded clones.

cdr3_aa	v_call	j_call	clone_size
ASSDPGTSGVFTQY	TRBV6-5	TRBJ2-3	few
ASSYTWDISGNTIY	TRBV5-6	TRBJ1-3	many
ASSHSGSGGAWEQF	TRBV6-2/TRBV6-3	TRBJ2-1	few
ASSLLATSGGSTDTQY	TRBV18	TRBJ2-3	NA
ASSYYTGTDSTDTQY	TRBV6-6	TRBJ2-3	many
SAPGQGFYNEQF	TRBV20-1	TRBJ2-1	many
AIRVGGNTEAF	TRBV10-3	TRBJ1-1	few
ASSLTGGNYGYT	TRBV7-8	TRBJ1-2	many
ASSQDPSKLF	TRBV4-2	TRBJ1-4	NA
ASSTAGASYGYT	TRBV5-4	TRBJ1-2	NA
ASRGEDYGYT	TRBV6-5	TRBJ1-2	NA
ASSFGVYGYT	TRBV12-3/TRBV12-4	TRBJ1-2	many
ASSHQPGRFQETQY	TRBV6-2/TRBV6-3	TRBJ2-5	many
ASSFLRKETQY	TRBV7-6	TRBJ2-5	many
ASSTQGAITGELF	TRBV19	TRBJ2-2	many
SARDKGGPNSPLH	TRBV20-1	TRBJ1-6	many
ASSWGQGGGYNSPLH	TRBV6-5	TRBJ1-6	NA
ASSLGWADSYEQY	TRBV18	TRBJ2-7	many
SVALGTGGVGYT	TRBV29-1	TRBJ1-2	NA
ASSRDRATEKLF	TRBV12-3/TRBV12-4	TRBJ1-4	few
ASSEGGQIIGGNTIY	TRBV5-8	TRBJ1-3	many
ASSLTGSSYEQY	TRBV28	TRBJ2-7	many
AASRDTVANEQF	TRBV15	TRBJ2-1	NA
ASSLFWTGWEKLF	TRBV5-6	TRBJ1-4	many
ASSYSGSGGAWEQF	TRBV6-2/TRBV6-3	TRBJ2-1	many
ASSPGTGYNEQF	TRBV7-3	TRBJ2-1	many
ASSFGGNEQF	TRBV5-1	TRBJ2-1	NA
ASSQDGGPRNTIY	TRBV4-2	TRBJ1-3	many
ASSLGGPSGAEQF	TRBV7-9	TRBJ2-1	many
SARQGQHGST	TRBV20-1	TRBJ1-2	many
ASSPHIDRFQETQY	TRBV7-9	TRBJ2-5	many
ASSQWTKTQY	TRBV3-1	TRBJ2-5	many
ASTSRDSLYGYT	TRBV2	TRBJ1-2	many
SVGGEGPQH	TRBV29-1	TRBJ1-5	many
ASSTGTDHQPQH	TRBV5-1	TRBJ1-5	NA
ASSLTQGQGGIYNEQF	TRBV7-9	TRBJ2-1	many
ASSQDPAGGLQETQY	TRBV4-2	TRBJ2-5	many
ASSGQGNSNQPQH	TRBV10-2	TRBJ1-5	NA
ASSKGRARGPPGELF	TRBV19	TRBJ2-2	NA
ASSLGDGQITDTQY	TRBV7-9	TRBJ2-3	many
SGLGAEGRDTQY	TRBV20-1	TRBJ2-3	NA
ASSLTPTGTDYGYT	TRBV11-2	TRBJ1-2	many